Below are 20 T cell receptor beta chains sequenced from a single sample in a study of vaccination effects on CD4 cells after COVID-19. Having been cultured for around ten days, the cells underwent CD4+ T cell isolation. Everyone in the study got two shots of either the BNT162b2 or mRNA-1273 vaccine. TCRdb keeps only in-frame clones here, not all; method: immunoSEQ multiplex PCR. The sample lists 30,000 or so clones; around 69% were seen once. These receptors' antigens are unknown. The material was CD4+ T cells from PBMCs cultured without peptide, obtained after COVID-19 vaccination. The receptors were sampled from a human donor who received a COVID-19 vaccine.

This clone has a handful of counts. The chain links TRBV19 to TRBJ1-2; 7 nucleotides align to TRBD1. This CDR3 contains 15 residues. The germline V gene encodes CDR1 LNHDA and CDR2 SQIVND (reference sequence). V shed 2 bases and J 5 bases; nucleotides not matched to a gene: 8. CDR3 DNA sequence: TGTGCCAGTAGTATAAGCGGGACAGACTTGTATGGCTACACCTTC. Its protein product is CASSISGTDLYGYTF.

The chain has TRBV3-1 (or the pseudogene TRBV3-2) and TRBJ2-1, with D perhaps TRBD1 or TRBD2 (5 bases each). Germline CDR1 LGHDT, CDR2 YNNKEL (reference sequence). V lost 1 base and J 10 bases, leaving 8 bases between the germline ends. The CDR3 has 12 residues. CDR3 DNA: TGTGCCAGCAGCCAAGGAGGGACCGAGCAGTTCTTC. Translation gives CASSQGGTEQFF.

The V call is TRBV5-1, the J call TRBJ1-2, with D perhaps TRBD1 (6 bases). Trimming shortened V by 5 bases and J by 7 bases, and 24 bases separated the two germline ends. CDR3 size: 16 residues. Germline V gene sequence: CDR1 SGHRS, CDR2 YFSETQ. DNA for the CDR3: TGCGCCAGCAGACTACCTTACACAGGGCAGGAAGGTGGCTACACCTTC. Translation: CASRLPYTGQEGGYTF.

The rearrangement links TRBV7-2 to TRBJ2-1; D remains unclear. V was shortened by 0 bases and J by 0 bases, with 0 bases between the two germline ends. The CDR3 runs to 13 residues. In germline, CDR1 is SGHTA, CDR2 FQGNSA. The CDR3 here is CASSLASYNEQFF. The CDR3 DNA reads as TGTGCCAGCAGCTTAGCCTCCTACAATGAGCAGTTCTTC.

CDR3 nucleotide sequence: TGCGCCAGCAGCTTAGGGGACCAAGGCTACACCTTC. Its translation: CASSLGDQGYTF. This rearrangement joins TRBV5-1 to TRBJ1-2, with TRBD1 as a possible D gene (5 bases). The CDR3 contains 12 residues. With 2 bases removed from V and 8 bases from J, the gap between germline ends came to 10 bases. CDR1 and CDR2 (germline): SGHRS, YFSETQ.

The chain has TRBV19 and TRBJ2-7; no firm D call. The germline V gene encodes CDR1 LNHDA and CDR2 SQIVND (reference sequence). Trimming removed 5 bases from V and 2 bases from J, with 10 bases in between. There are 13 residues in the CDR3. DNA for the CDR3: TGTGCCAGTAGTCTCGGGCCTCCCTACGAGCAGTACTTC. It specifies CASSLGPPYEQYF.

V and J are TRBV19 and TRBJ2-1; possibly TRBD2 for D (6 bases). Trimming stripped 7 bases from V and 6 bases from J, with 16 bases between. This CDR3 has 14 amino acids. Germline CDR1 LNHDA, CDR2 SQIVND (reference sequence). The CDR3, as DNA: TGTGCCAGTACCCCCGGGCCCGGGGGCAATGAGCAGTTCTTC. It encodes CASTPGPGGNEQFF. Filled out from reference TRBV19 and TRBJ2-1, the complete variable domain reads DGGITQSPKYLFRKEGQNVTLSCEQNLNHDAMYWYRQDPGQGLRLIYYSQIVNDFQKGDIAEGYSVSREKKESFPLTVTSAQKNPTAFYLCASTPGPGGNEQFFGPGTRLTVL.

The chain combines TRBV5-4 with TRBJ1-1; 10 bases are a match to TRBD1. The junction had 8 bases not matched to a gene; V was cut back by 4 bases and J by 5 bases. The CDR3 is made up of 15 amino acids. The germline V gene has CDR1 SGHNT and CDR2 YYREEE (reference sequence). The CDR3 DNA follows: TGTGCCAGCAGCCCTAGGGACAGGGGAGTGACTGAAGCTTTCTTT. Protein sequence: CASSPRDRGVTEAFF.

This clone was seen a few times. The chain has TRBV5-4 and TRBJ2-4; 7 nucleotides line up with TRBD1. V lost 2 bases to trimming and J lost 4 bases; unmatched junction nucleotides: 3. This CDR3 region has 14 residues. Germline V gene data show CDR1 as SGHNT and CDR2 as YYREEE (reference sequence). This chain's CDR3 is CASSFGTEKNIQYF. CDR3 nucleotides: TGTGCCAGCAGCTTCGGGACAGAGAAAAACATTCAGTACTTC. Full variable domain (outside the CDR3, taken from reference TRBV5-4 and TRBJ2-4): ETGVTQSPTHLIKTRGQQVTLRCSSQSGHNTVSWYQQALGQGPQFIFQYYREEENGRGNFPPRFSGLQFPNYSSELNVNALELDDSALYLCASSFGTEKNIQYFGAGTRLSVL.

This chain joins TRBV18 and TRBJ2-3; 8 nucleotides line up with TRBD2. With 2 bases clipped from V and 1 base from J, the junction kept 5 bases outside the gene matches. The CDR3 is made up of 16 amino acids. Germline lookup yields CDR1 KGHSH and CDR2 LQKENI. This CDR3 is CASSPIGGGGTDTQYF. For the CDR3, the DNA is TGTGCCAGCTCACCAATCGGGGGGGGCGGCACAGATACGCAGTATTTT.

The chain's CDR3 is CASSLGPYNEQFF. CDR3 sequence (DNA): TGTGCCAGCAGCTTAGGACCCTACAATGAGCAGTTCTTC. The V and J genes are TRBV7-2 and TRBJ2-1; D unclear. CDR3 length equals 13 residues. The germline gives CDR1 SGHTA, CDR2 FQGNSA. V lost 1 base to trimming and J lost 2 bases, with 3 bases between them.

The chain has TRBV19 and TRBJ1-3, with 7 nucleotides matching TRBD1. The CDR3 is 15 amino acids. The V and J ends lost 6 bases and 3 bases, in that order; junction bases with no gene match: 8. CDR1 is LNHDA, CDR2 SQIVND, per germline (reference sequence). CDR3 region: CASRIRTGLGNTIYF. DNA of the CDR3: TGTGCCAGTAGGATCCGGACAGGTCTTGGAAACACCATATATTTT.

This chain links TRBV5-1 with TRBJ2-3; possibly TRBD2 for D (7 bases). Germline V lookup: CDR1 SGHRS, CDR2 YFSETQ. The CDR3 extends over 16 amino acids. Trimming took off 0 bases at V and 5 bases at J, with 16 bases between the two ends. CDR3 residues: CASSLVGGALGDTQYF. CDR3 coding DNA: TGCGCCAGCAGCTTGGTTGGGGGGGCCCTGGGAGATACGCAGTATTTT.

The rearrangement joins TRBV5-1 to TRBJ2-2; tentative D call: TRBD2 (6 bases). This CDR3 spans 15 amino acids. The V gene lost 6 bases and the J gene lost 8 bases, with 20 bases spanning the gap. Germline V lookup: CDR1 SGHRS, CDR2 YFSETQ. The CDR3 nucleotides are TGCGCCAGCACCTCATCCCCGACTAGTTTGGGGGAGCTGTTTTTT. Translating gives CASTSSPTSLGELFF.

The J gene is TRBJ2-7, the V gene TRBV6-1; the D is unclear. The CDR3 runs 11 residues. Germline V gene lookup returns CDR1 MNHNS and CDR2 SASEGT. Trimming left V 2 bases short and J 5 bases short, with 4 bases between. CDR3 DNA sequence: TGTGCCAGCAGTGAAATGAACGAGCAGTACTTC. Encoded protein: CASSEMNEQYF.

The V call is TRBV28, the J call TRBJ2-2, with D possibly TRBD2 on 5 matching bases. Germline CDR1 is MDHEN and CDR2 is SYDVKM. This CDR3 has 12 amino acids. Trimming shortened V by 9 bases and J by 2 bases, and 7 bases separated the two germline ends. For the CDR3, the DNA is TGTGCCAGTCGGACTAACACCGGGGAGCTGTTTTTT. It is translated as CASRTNTGELFF.

This sequence joins TRBV4-3 and TRBJ1-6, with D perhaps matching TRBD1 (6 bases). Germline V gene sequence: CDR1 LGHNA, CDR2 YSLEER. Trimming pared 1 base from V and 7 bases from J, leaving 11 bases between. The CDR3 has 15 amino acids. The chain's CDR3 is CASSQVGGPNSPLHF. Written as DNA, the CDR3 is TGCGCCAGCAGCCAAGTGGGGGGGCCCAATTCACCCCTCCACTTT.

The rearrangement joins TRBV7-2 to TRBJ1-6; 7 nucleotides align to TRBD1. V shed 5 bases and J 0 bases; nucleotides not matched to a gene: 1. CDR1 and CDR2 from the germline V gene are SGHTA and FQGNSA. There are 15 residues in the CDR3. The CDR3 here is CASSDRASYNSPLHF. In nucleotides, the CDR3 is TGTGCCAGCAGCGACAGGGCCTCCTATAATTCACCCCTCCACTTT.

The chain couples TRBV7-8 to TRBJ1-2, with a weak D call TRBD1 (6 bases). The V end lost 5 bases, the J end lost 8 bases, and 15 bases lay between the germline ends. The CDR3 runs 13 residues. In germline, CDR1 is SGHVS, CDR2 FQNEAQ. The CDR3 region has the DNA TGTGCCAGCAGCCCCAGGGGTGTTTGGGGCTACACCTTC. Translating it yields CASSPRGVWGYTF.

This clone was detected a few times. This chain joins TRBV7-9 and TRBJ1-1; D is uncertain. V lost 1 base to trimming and J lost 3 bases, with 9 bases between them. The CDR3 loop spans 14 amino acids. Germline-derived CDR1 and CDR2 are SEHNR and FQNEAQ (reference sequence). CDR3: CASSLEARDTEAFF. The CDR3 nucleotides read TGTGCCAGCAGCTTAGAGGCGAGGGACACTGAAGCTTTCTTT.